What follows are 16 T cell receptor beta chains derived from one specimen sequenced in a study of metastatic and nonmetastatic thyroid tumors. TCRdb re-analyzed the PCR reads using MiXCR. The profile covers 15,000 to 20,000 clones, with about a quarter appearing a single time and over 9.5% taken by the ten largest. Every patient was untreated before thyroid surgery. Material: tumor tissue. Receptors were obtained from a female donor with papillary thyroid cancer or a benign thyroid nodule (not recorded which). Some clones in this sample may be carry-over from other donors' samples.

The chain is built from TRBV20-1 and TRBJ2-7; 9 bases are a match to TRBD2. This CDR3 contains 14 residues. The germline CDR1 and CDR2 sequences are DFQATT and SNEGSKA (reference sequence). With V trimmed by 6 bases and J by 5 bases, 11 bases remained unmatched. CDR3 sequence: CSAKGLAGEHEQYF. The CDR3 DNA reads TGCAGTGCAAAAGGGTTAGCGGGAGAACACGAGCAGTACTTC.

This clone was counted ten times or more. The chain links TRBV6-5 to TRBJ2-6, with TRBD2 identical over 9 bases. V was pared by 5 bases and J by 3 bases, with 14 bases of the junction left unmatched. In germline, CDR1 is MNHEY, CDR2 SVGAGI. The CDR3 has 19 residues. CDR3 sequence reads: CASSPVGAGGPGGANVLTF. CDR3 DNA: TGTGCCAGCAGTCCCGTAGGGGCGGGAGGGCCGGGTGGGGCCAACGTCCTGACTTTC.

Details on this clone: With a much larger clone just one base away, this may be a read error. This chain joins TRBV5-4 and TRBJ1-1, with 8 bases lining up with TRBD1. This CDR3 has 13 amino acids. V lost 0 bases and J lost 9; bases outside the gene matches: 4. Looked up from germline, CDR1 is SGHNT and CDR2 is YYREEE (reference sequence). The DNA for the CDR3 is TGTGCCAGCAGCTTGGCAGGGGGCATCCAAGCTTTCTTT. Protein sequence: CASSLAGGIQAFF. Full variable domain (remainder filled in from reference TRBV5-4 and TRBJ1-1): ETGVTQSPTHLIKTRGQQVTLRCSSQSGHNTVSWYQQALGQGPQFIFQYYREEENGRGNFPPRFSGLQFPNYSSELNVNALELDDSALYLCASSLAGGIQAFFGQGTRLTVV.

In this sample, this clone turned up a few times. In DNA form, the CDR3 reads TGTGCCAGCAGTCTCCCCGGGTCAGGGTCGAACACTGAAGCTTTCTTT. Translating it yields CASSLPGSGSNTEAFF. The chain combines TRBV28 with TRBJ1-1, with D perhaps TRBD1 (5 bases). The length of the CDR3 is 16 residues. The ends were cut back, 5 bases at V and 1 base at J, with 17 bases in the middle. From germline, CDR1 is MDHEN and CDR2 SYDVKM.

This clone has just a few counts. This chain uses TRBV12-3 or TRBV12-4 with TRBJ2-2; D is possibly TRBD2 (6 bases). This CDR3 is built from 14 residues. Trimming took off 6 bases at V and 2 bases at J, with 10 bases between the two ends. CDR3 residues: CASRYSGNTGELFF. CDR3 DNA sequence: TGTGCCAGCAGATATAGCGGTAACACCGGGGAGCTGTTTTTT.

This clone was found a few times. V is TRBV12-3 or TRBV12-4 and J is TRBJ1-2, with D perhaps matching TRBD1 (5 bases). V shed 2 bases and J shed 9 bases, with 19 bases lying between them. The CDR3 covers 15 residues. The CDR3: CASSLRGRESQRYTF. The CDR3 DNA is TGTGCCAGCAGTTTACGGGGCAGGGAAAGCCAGCGCTACACCTTC.

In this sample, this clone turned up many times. This CDR3 reads CASSLRAGAENEQFF. The DNA of the CDR3 is TGTGCCAGCAGCTTAAGAGCGGGAGCTGAAAATGAGCAGTTCTTC. The chain links TRBV7-9 to TRBJ2-1, with TRBD2 identical over 8 bases. CDR1 SEHNR and CDR2 FQNEAQ come from the germline V gene (reference sequence). The ends lost 2 bases at V and 7 bases at J; junction bases unmatched: 7. The CDR3 contains 15 residues.

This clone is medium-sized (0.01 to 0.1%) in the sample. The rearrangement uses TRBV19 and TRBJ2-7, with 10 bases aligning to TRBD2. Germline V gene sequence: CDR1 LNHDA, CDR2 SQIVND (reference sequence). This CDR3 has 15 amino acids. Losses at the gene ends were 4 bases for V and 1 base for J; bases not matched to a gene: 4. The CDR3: CASSRAGGPSYEQYF. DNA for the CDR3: TGTGCCAGTAGTAGAGCGGGAGGGCCTTCCTACGAGCAGTACTTC.

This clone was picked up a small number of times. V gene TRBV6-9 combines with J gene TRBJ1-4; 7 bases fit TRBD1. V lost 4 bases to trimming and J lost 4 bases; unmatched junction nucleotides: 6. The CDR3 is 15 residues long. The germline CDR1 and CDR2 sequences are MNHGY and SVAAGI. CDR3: CASSFPRGINEKLFF. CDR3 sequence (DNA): TGTGCCAGCAGTTTCCCCAGGGGGATTAATGAAAAACTGTTTTTT.

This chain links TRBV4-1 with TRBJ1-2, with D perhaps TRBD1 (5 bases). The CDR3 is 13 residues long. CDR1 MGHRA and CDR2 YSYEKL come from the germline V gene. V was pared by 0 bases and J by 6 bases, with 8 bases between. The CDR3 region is CASSQDGADGYTF. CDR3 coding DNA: TGCGCCAGCAGCCAAGATGGGGCTGATGGCTACACCTTC.

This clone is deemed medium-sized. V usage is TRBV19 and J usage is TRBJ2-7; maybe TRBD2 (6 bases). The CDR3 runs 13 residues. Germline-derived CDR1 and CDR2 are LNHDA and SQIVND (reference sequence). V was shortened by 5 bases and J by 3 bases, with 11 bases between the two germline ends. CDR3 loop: CASSPGLGYEQYF. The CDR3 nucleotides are TGTGCCAGTAGTCCGGGACTGGGCTACGAGCAGTACTTC.

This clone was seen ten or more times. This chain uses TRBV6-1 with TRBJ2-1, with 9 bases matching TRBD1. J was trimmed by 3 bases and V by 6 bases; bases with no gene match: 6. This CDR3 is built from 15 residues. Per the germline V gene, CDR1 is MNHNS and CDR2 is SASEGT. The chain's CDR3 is CASRPGQGYYNEQFF. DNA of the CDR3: TGTGCCAGCAGACCGGGACAGGGTTACTACAATGAGCAGTTCTTC.

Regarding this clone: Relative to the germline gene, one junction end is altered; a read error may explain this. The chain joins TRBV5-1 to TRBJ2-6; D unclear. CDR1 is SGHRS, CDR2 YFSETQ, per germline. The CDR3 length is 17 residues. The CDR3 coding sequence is TGTGCCAGCAGGCTTGCAGCGCGAGGCTCTGGGGCCAACGTCCTGACTTTC. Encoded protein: CASRLAARGSGANVLTF.

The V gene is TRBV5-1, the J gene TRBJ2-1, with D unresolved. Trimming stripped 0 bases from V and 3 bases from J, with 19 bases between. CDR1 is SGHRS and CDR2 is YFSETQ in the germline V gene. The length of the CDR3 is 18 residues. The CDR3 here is CASSLAVLWGKVYNEQFF. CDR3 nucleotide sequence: TGCGCCAGCAGCTTGGCCGTATTGTGGGGAAAGGTCTACAATGAGCAGTTCTTC.

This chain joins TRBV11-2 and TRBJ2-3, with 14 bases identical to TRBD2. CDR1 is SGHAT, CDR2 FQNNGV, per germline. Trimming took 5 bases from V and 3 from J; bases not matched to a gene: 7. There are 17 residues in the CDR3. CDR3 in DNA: TGTGCCAGCAGCACGACTAGCGGGAGGGCCGGTACAGATACGCAGTATTTT. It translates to CASSTTSGRAGTDTQYF.

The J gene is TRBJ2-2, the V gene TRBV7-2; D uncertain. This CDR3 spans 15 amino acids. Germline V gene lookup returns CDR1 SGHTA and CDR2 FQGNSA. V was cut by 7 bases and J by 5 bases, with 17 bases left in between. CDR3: CASNPGVSCTGELFF. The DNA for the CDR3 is TGTGCCAGCAACCCCGGCGTTAGCTGTACCGGGGAGCTGTTTTTT.